This record covers a single T cell receptor (beta chain). The antigen it binds to is not known. Base qualities are missing; no much larger clone stands one base away. The immunoSEQ Assay, a bias-controlled multiplex PCR, was used to amplify TCRbeta CDR3 regions from genomic DNA. Per the original workflow: Nucleated cell counts per sample were estimated from amplification of reference gene primers within the assay. Sequence reads were collapsed and filtered to measure the absolute abundance of every unique TCRbeta CDR3 rearrangement. For each sample, productive Simpson clonality was calculated by taking the square root of Simpson's diversity index across productive rearrangements. TCRdb holds this immuneACCESS table with in-frame rearrangements only. Some clones are missing; in checked studies, unresolved V genes explain under half, and the rest has no known cause. That table furnishes V, J and clone size, whereas the DNA furnished D and trimming. Across this sample there are fewer than 250,000 clones, with 80% to 90% seen only once. The ten largest clonotypes hold more than 9% of the sample.

Collaborating institutions collected whole blood in K2EDTA tubes following their own protocols. For TCRbeta analysis, collaborators shipped samples in one of three forms: frozen whole blood, isolated PBMCs, or DNA extracted from either of those sample types. This sample was included in a study of blood T cell repertoires in COVID-19 (dated by TCRdb to the early 2020s). Context from the whole study: Samples from collaborators originated in the United States, Italy and Spain and spanned both the acute and convalescent phases of COVID-19. Sample metadata almost always included a de-identified subject ID, COVID-19 status, age in years and sex. Subjects who had been exposed to COVID-19, were actively infected with it, or had recovered from it provided the deeply sampled blood TCRbeta repertoires that made up the dataset. The prospective study material was composed of cDNA or gDNA derived from T cells, B-cell-depleted T cells, or PBMCs. The repertoires were released in a freely available public database meant as a resource for research on the immune response to SARS-CoV-2. Samples came from the ongoing ImmuneRACE study (first 160 participants) plus 1,254 subjects from 6 global collaborators. HLA class I and class II types, where available, came from metadata supplied by the sample provider rather than from assay-based typing.

Study-level results and caveats: The quantity of clinical and demographic metadata differed by source and by participant and was supplied without curation.

V trim: 0 bases; J trim: 3 bases; unmatched bases: 6. The CDR3 starts with the cysteine, ends with the phenylalanine, and has 17 residues. Only the CDR3 part of the read is kept: 51 bases, read in frame from the first base. CDR1 and CDR2 are drawn from the germline V gene (reference sequence): LNHNV, YYDKDF. This sequence uses TRBV15 and TRBJ2-3, with 10 bases matching TRBD2. Material for sequencing was peripheral blood. This TCR came from a woman aged 80 or over with acute or convalescent COVID-19. The sequenced DNA is TGTGCCACCAGCAGAGAAGGAGGACTAGCGGCGACAGATACGCAGTATTTT. Its product reads: CATSREGGLAATDTQYF.